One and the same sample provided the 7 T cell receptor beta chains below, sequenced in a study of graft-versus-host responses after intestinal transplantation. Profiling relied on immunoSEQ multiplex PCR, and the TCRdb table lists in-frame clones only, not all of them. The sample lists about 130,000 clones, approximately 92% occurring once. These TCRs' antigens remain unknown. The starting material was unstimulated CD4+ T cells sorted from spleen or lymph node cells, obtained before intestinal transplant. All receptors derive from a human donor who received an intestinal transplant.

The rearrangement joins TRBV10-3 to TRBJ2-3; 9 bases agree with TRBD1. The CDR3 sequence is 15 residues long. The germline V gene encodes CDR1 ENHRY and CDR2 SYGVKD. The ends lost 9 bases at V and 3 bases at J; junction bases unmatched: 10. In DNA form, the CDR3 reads TGTGCCATTGCCACCGGGACAGGGAGTACAGATACGCAGTATTTT. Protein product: CAIATGTGSTDTQYF.

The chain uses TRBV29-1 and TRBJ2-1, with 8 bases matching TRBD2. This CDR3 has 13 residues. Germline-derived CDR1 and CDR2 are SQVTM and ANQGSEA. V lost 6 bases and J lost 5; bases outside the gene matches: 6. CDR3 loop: CSVSGRLNNEQFF. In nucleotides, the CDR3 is TGCAGCGTAAGCGGGAGACTAAACAATGAGCAGTTCTTC.

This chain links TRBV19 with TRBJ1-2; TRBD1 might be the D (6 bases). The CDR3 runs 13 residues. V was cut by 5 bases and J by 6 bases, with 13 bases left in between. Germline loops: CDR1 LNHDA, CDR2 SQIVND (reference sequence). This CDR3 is CASSPTGWDGYTF. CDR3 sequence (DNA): TGTGCCAGTAGTCCGACAGGATGGGATGGCTACACCTTC.

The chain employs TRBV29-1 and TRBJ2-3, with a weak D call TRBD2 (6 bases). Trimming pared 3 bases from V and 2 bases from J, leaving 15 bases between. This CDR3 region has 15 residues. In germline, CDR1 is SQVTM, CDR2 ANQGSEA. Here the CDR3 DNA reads TGCAGCGTTGAGAGGGACTCAACTTTCACAGATACGCAGTATTTT. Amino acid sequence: CSVERDSTFTDTQYF.

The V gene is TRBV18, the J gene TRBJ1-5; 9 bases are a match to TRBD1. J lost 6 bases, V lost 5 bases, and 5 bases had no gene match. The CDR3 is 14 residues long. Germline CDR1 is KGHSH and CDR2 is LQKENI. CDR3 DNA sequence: TGTGCCAGCTCAGAAGACAGGGGGATTCAGCCCCAGCATTTT. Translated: CASSEDRGIQPQHF.

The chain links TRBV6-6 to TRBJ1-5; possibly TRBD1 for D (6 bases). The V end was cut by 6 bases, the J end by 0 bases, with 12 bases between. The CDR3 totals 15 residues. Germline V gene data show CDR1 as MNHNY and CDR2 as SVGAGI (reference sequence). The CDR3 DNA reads TGTGCCAGCAGACAGGGCCTCCTTAGCAATCAGCCCCAGCATTTT. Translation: CASRQGLLSNQPQHF.

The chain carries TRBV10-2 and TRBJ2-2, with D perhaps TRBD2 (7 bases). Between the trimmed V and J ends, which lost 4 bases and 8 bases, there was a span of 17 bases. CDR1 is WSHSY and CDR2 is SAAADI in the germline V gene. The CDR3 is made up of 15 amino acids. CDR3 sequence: CASSAPGGRSGELFF. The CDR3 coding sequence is TGCGCCAGCAGTGCCCCCGGGGGGCGGTCGGGGGAGCTGTTTTTT.